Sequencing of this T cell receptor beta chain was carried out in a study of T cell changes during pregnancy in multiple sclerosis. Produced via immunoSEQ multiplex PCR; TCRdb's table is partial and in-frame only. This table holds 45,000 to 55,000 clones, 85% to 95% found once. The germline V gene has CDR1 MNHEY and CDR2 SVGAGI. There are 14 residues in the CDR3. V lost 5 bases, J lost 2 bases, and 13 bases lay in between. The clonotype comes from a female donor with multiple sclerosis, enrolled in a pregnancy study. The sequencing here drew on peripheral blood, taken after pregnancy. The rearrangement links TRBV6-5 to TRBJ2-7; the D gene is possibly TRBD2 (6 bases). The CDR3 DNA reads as TGTGCCAGCAGTACGTGGGACTCCGCCTACGAGCAGTACTTC. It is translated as CASSTWDSAYEQYF.